Judged by abundance, the clone carrying this T cell receptor (beta chain) is medium-sized (0.01 to 0.1%). Antigen unknown. Synthesis of cDNA was accomplished via 5'RACE employing 10-nucleotide random UMIs. TCRdb redid the calling of the 5' RACE reads with MiXCR, one entry per CDR3 protein. The sample has approximately 50,000 distinct CDR3 sequences, about 3.7% seen once. This entry is derived from a study of neurological immune-mediated disorders. V was trimmed by 4 bases and J by 7 bases, leaving 17 bases between them. In germline, CDR1 is ENHRY, CDR2 SYGVKD. The CDR3 covers 15 residues. Findings and caveats of the study: No CDR3 amino acid sequences recurred among expanded clones across subjects, suggesting private repertoires in all groups.

This chain links TRBV10-3 with TRBJ1-5; TRBD1 is a possible D gene (5 bases). The specimen was PBMCs. The receptor comes from a man aged 55 to 70 with multiple sclerosis. CDR3: CAISADSLPGQPQHF. Here the CDR3 DNA reads TGTGCCATCAGTGCAGACAGCCTCCCGGGGCAGCCCCAGCATTTT.